These T cell receptor beta chains were read from a single sample in a study of identical twins. Using its own MiXCR run on the 5' RACE reads, TCRdb lists one record per CDR3 protein. This sample has hundreds of thousands of distinct CDR3 sequences; 21% occur once, and the top ten carry more than 4%. These data were likewise used in another study, on T cells expressing NK-cell markers.

The sequenced sample consisted of PBMCs. These receptors were obtained from a woman younger than 35 in good health. Each CDR3 is given with its conserved first and last residue. The order of the fields is J gene, D gene, V gene, clone size, CDR3 protein, CDR3 DNA. The D gene is left open where the match is weak. Rows may omit the clone size; those that give it use once, few, many or a size class.

>TRBJ2-1|-|TRBV29-1|-
CSVHNPQGTGRSYNEQFF
TGCAGCGTCCACAACCCCCAAGGAACAGGGAGGTCCTACAATGAGCAGTTCTTC
>TRBJ2-1|TRBD2|TRBV20-1|few
CSARVLAGVQMHEQFF
TGCAGTGCTAGAGTCCTAGCGGGAGTGCAGATGCATGAGCAGTTCTTC
>TRBJ1-2|-|TRBV5-5|many
CASSFDTYGYTF
TGTGCCAGCAGCTTTGATACCTATGGCTACACCTTC
>TRBJ1-1|-|TRBV20-1|few
CSALLGGMNTEAFF
TGCAGTGCCCTCCTGGGGGGTATGAACACTGAAGCTTTCTTT
>TRBJ1-4|-|TRBV29-1|-
CSVAGTNKEKLFF
TGCAGCGTCGCTGGGACTAATAAGGAAAAACTGTTTTTT
>TRBJ2-1|-|TRBV12-3/TRBV12-4|many
CASSLFSRDNEQFF
TGTGCCAGCAGTTTATTTTCACGGGACAATGAGCAGTTCTTC
>TRBJ2-7|-|TRBV7-3|-
CASSPIGGYEQYF
TGTGCCAGCAGCCCCATAGGAGGATACGAGCAGTACTTC
>TRBJ2-1|TRBD2|TRBV6-1|few
CASRRLGVAGGHEQFF
TGTGCCAGCAGGCGACTGGGGGTAGCGGGCGGCCATGAGCAGTTCTTC
>TRBJ1-1|-|TRBV6-6|many
CASSYVEAFF
TGTGCCAGCAGTTATGTTGAAGCTTTCTTT
>TRBJ2-5|TRBD1|TRBV5-1|-
CASSRGQGRETQYF
TGCGCCAGCAGTCGAGGACAGGGGCGAGAGACCCAGTACTTC
>TRBJ1-2|-|TRBV12-3/TRBV12-4|few
CASSFKGARSYGYTF
TGTGCCAGCAGTTTTAAAGGGGCTCGGAGCTATGGCTACACCTTC
>TRBJ2-1|TRBD2|TRBV12-3/TRBV12-4|few
CASSSGGGKSLNEQFF
TGTGCCAGCAGTTCGGGCGGGGGGAAGTCTTTGAATGAGCAGTTCTTC
>TRBJ1-1|-|TRBV2|many
CASVGERGTEAFF
TGTGCCAGCGTAGGAGAAAGAGGGACTGAAGCTTTCTTT
>TRBJ2-5|-|TRBV5-5|-
CASSLEQTETQYF
TGTGCCAGCAGCTTGGAACAGACAGAGACCCAGTACTTC
>TRBJ2-7|-|TRBV15|few
CATSREGGGATYEQYF
TGTGCCACCAGCAGAGAGGGAGGCGGGGCCACCTACGAGCAGTACTTC